One T cell receptor beta chain is described in this entry. Its antigen is not identified. TCRdb recomputed calls from the 5' RACE reads with MiXCR, one row per CDR3 protein. The sample includes 350,000 or so distinct CDR3 sequences, 13% seen only once; the top ten take about 20%. Trimming took off 0 bases at V and 4 bases at J, with 10 bases between the two ends. The CDR3 runs 14 residues. Germline V gives CDR1 SGDLS, CDR2 YYNGEE. This record belongs to a study of T-cell memory formation after mild COVID-19. Study conclusions and caveats: There was no confirmation that second-wave clones peaking on day 37 were SARS-CoV-2 specific.

This TCR was recovered from a man in his late teens or twenties who had mild COVID-19 (a few samples of this study predate the infection). Cell type and time point are not known. The rearrangement joins TRBV9 to TRBJ2-5, with D maybe TRBD2 (6 bases). Material for sequencing was PBMCs or a T cell subset sorted from them (not recorded which). CDR3 nucleotide sequence: TGTGCCAGCAGCGTAGTCGGGGGTACAGAGACCCAGTACTTC. It codes for CASSVVGGTETQYF.